The source of this TCR beta chain is a study of shared clonotypes between healthy human individuals. Clones were sequenced by immunoSEQ multiplex PCR, and TCRdb holds only the in-frame ones, with some missing. Among 2.3 million or so clones listed, roughly 93% were seen once. The CDR3 extends over 16 amino acids. V lost 4 bases and J lost 1, with 16 bases in between. In germline, CDR1 is MNHEY, CDR2 SVGAGI. Specimen: naive CD4+ T cells from PBMCs. As for subset: CD45RA+ positively selected. The chain recombines TRBV6-5 with TRBJ1-1, with D possibly TRBD1 on 5 matching bases. This receptor was obtained from a man younger than 35 in good health. Some clones in this sample may be carry-over from other donors' samples. CDR3 protein: CASSSNWGRSNTEAFF. The CDR3 region has the DNA TGTGCCAGCAGTTCCAATTGGGGCAGATCGAACACTGAAGCTTTCTTT.